These T cell receptor beta chains were read from a single sample in a study of cytomegalovirus exposure and HLA in healthy donors. The repertoire was sequenced with immunoSEQ multiplex PCR; TCRdb's copy has only in-frame clones and lacks some. Counted here are around 170,000 clones, 76% occurring once; the ten biggest clones make up roughly 1.5%. Sequencing was done on a sample of PBMCs. The receptors originated from a man younger than 30 in good health and CMV-seronegative. The CDR3 runs from the conserved cysteine through the conserved F or W. D genes are given only for firm matches. The listing skips clone size in some rows; elsewhere it reads once, few, many or a size class.

j_call,v_call,d_call,cdr3_length,clone_size,cdr3_aa,cdr3_nt
TRBJ1-2,TRBV28,-,15,once,CASSPPIPANYGYTF,TGTGCCAGCAGTCCGCCTATCCCCGCTAACTATGGCTACACCTTC
TRBJ2-7,TRBV6-1,-,12,-,CASMGARYEQYF,TGTGCCAGCATGGGGGCCCGCTACGAGCAGTACTTC
TRBJ2-7,TRBV7-9,TRBD1,14,-,CASSHRDRGHEQYF,TGTGCCAGCAGCCACCGGGACAGGGGACACGAGCAGTACTTC
TRBJ2-2,TRBV30,TRBD1,13,few,CAGTGGGTGELFF,TGTGCCGGGACAGGCGGAGGAACCGGGGAGCTGTTTTTT
TRBJ2-3,TRBV5-1,TRBD2,16,-,CASSGVSGGETDTQYF,TGCGCCAGCAGCGGGGTTAGCGGGGGGGAAACAGATACGCAGTATTTT
TRBJ1-1,TRBV4-2,-,16,-,CASSQDIAGGFTEAFF,TGTGCCAGCAGCCAAGATATCGCAGGAGGCTTCACTGAAGCTTTCTTT
TRBJ2-7,TRBV9,TRBD1,15,-,CASSVDHRGQDEQYF,TGTGCCAGCAGCGTAGATCACAGGGGGCAAGACGAGCAGTACTTC
TRBJ1-2,TRBV7-9,-,15,-,CASSFPGQANYGYTF,TGTGCCAGCAGCTTTCCGGGACAAGCTAACTATGGCTACACCTTC
TRBJ2-5,TRBV14,TRBD1,17,-,CASSLGTGTRIQETQYF,TGTGCCAGCAGCCTAGGGACAGGGACGAGAATTCAAGAGACCCAGTACTTC
TRBJ2-3,TRBV11-2,TRBD2,15,-,CASSLESGSRNTQYF,TGTGCCAGCAGCTTAGAAAGCGGGAGCCGAAATACGCAGTATTTT
TRBJ1-6,TRBV7-2,-,11,-,CASSLGTSHHF,TGTGCCAGCAGCTTAGGGACAAGCCACCACTTT
TRBJ1-1,TRBV4-1,-,13,-,CASSHGQNTEAFF,TGCGCCAGCAGCCATGGCCAGAACACTGAAGCTTTCTTT
TRBJ1-5,TRBV21-1,-,15,once,CARGCKGVSNQPQHF,TGTGCCAGAGGGTGTAAAGGGGTAAGCAATCAGCCCCAGCATTTT
TRBJ2-5,TRBV9,-,11,-,CASSSQETQYF,TGTGCCAGCAGCTCGCAAGAGACCCAGTACTTC
TRBJ1-2,TRBV28,-,13,-,CASQSRDGYGYTF,TGTGCCAGCCAATCGCGGGACGGCTATGGCTACACCTTC